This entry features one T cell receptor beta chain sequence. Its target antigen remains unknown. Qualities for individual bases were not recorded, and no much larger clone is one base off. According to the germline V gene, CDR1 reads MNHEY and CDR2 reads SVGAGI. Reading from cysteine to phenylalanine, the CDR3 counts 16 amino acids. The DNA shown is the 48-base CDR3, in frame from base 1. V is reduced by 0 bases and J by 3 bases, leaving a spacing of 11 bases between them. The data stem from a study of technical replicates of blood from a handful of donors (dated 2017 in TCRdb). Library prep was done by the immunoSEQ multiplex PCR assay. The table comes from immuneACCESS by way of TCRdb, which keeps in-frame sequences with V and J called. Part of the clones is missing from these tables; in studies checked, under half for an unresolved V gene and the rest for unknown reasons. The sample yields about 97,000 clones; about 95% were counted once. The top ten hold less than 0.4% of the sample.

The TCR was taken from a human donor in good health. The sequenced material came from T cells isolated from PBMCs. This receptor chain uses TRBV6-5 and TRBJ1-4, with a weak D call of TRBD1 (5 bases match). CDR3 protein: CASSYSGGAANEKLFF. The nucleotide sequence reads TGTGCCAGCAGTTACTCGGGCGGGGCGGCTAATGAAAAACTGTTTTTT.